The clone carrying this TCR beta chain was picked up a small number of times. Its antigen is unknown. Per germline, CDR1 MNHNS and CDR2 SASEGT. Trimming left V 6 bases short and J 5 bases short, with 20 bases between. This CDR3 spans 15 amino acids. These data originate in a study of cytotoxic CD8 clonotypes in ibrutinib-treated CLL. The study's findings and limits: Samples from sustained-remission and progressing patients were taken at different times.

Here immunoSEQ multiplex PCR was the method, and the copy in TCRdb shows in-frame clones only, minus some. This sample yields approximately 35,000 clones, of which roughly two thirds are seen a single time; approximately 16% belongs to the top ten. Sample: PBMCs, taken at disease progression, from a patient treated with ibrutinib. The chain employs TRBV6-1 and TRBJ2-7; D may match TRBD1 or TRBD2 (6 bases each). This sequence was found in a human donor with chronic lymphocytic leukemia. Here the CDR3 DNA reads TGTGCCAGCAGGACCCAAGGGACAAGGGAGGACGAGCAGTACTTC. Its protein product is CASRTQGTREDEQYF.